This TCR beta chain was captured by sequencing in a study of CD8 T cells in ankylosing spondylitis (TCRdb year 2017). Some background on the complete study: T cell receptor beta repertoires were profiled in healthy donors and ankylosing spondylitis patients so that disease-linked TCR variants could be found. The full study cohort was made up of 25 ankylosing spondylitis patients and fewer than 120 healthy donors. Peripheral blood was sampled, and synovial fluid was also collected from ankylosing spondylitis patients.

Overall results and qualifications from the work: The disease-linked clones showed a CD8+ phenotype and occurred at relatively low frequencies in peripheral blood. Some TCR beta motif variants had previously been reported in synovial fluid and blood of reactive arthritis patients, which suggested common disease-initiation mechanisms. Blood from ankylosing spondylitis patients appeared to be characterized by a TCR beta motif made up of several highly homologous amino acid variants. The disease-linked clones were reported to be significantly enriched in matched synovial fluid samples from ankylosing spondylitis patients.

These reads were obtained on an Illumina HiSeq 2500. Quantitative 5'-RACE with molecular barcodes was used to prepare TCR beta libraries. Per the authors' processing: A new computational method, built on a probabilistic model of VDJ rearrangement, was used to identify disease-linked TCR variants. TCRdb cleaned the public reads at Q25 with fastp, built clones with MiXCR and kept in-frame beta chains. CDR3 protein duplicates are merged, each entry listing the most common genes and DNA. The V and J calls shown here were made by TCRdb, not taken from the authors' results. In this sample the table shows fewer than 400,000 distinct CDR3 sequences, 8% of which occur a single time. The ten largest make up about 14% of the sample. This clonotype was seen repeatedly, ten times or more. Its antigen remains unidentified. One junction end does not reproduce the germline sequence, and a read error may be involved.

The source of this sequence is a male donor with ankylosing spondylitis. Sample: blood, either unsorted or a sorted T cell fraction (not recorded which).

The CDR3 loop reads CSARGLIVNEQFF. The sequenced DNA is TGCAGTGCGAGAGGGTTAATCGTGAATGAGCAGTTCTTC. The receptor chain draws on TRBV20-1 and TRBJ2-1; 5 matching bases give a weak D call of TRBD2. As encoded in the germline V gene (reference sequence), CDR1 is DFQATT while CDR2 is SNEGSKA. There are 13 amino acids in the CDR3, from cysteine to phenylalanine inclusive. Left in the record is the CDR3 DNA by itself, 39 bases read in frame from the first base.